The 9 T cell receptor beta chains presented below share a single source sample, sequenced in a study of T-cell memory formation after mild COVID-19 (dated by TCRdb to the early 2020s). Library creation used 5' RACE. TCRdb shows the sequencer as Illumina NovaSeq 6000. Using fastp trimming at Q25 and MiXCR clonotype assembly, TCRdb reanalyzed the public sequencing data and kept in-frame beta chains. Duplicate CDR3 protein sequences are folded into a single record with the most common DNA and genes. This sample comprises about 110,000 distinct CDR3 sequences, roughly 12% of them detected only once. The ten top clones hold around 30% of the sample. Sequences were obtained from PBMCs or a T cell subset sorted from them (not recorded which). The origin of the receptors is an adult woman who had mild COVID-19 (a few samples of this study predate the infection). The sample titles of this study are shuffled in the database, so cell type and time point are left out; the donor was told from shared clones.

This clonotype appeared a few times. Here the CDR3 DNA reads TGTGCCAGCAGCTCCGTAGGAGGAAGCGGGAGGGATCTTTGGTACAATGAGCAGTTCTTC. Encoded protein: CASSSVGGSGRDLWYNEQFF. This chain joins TRBV7-9 and TRBJ2-1; TRBD2 agrees at 10 bases. The V gene end was trimmed by 4 bases and the J gene end by 4 bases; junction bases not matched to a gene: 19. CDR1 and CDR2 from the germline V gene are SEHNR and FQNEAQ (reference sequence). The CDR3 covers 20 residues.

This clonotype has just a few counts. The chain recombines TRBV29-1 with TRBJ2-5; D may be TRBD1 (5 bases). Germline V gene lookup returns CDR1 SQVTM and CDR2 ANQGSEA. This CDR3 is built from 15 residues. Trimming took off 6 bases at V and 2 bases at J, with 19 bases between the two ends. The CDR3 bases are TGCAGCGTCATAGCTGGGGCGAACCTACAAGAGACCCAGTACTTC. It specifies CSVIAGANLQETQYF.

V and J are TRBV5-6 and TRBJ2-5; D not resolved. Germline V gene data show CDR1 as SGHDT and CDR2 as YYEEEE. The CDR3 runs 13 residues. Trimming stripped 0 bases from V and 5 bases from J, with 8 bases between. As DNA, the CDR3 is TGTGCCAGCAGCTTGGGGACCTGGGAGACCCAGTACTTC. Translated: CASSLGTWETQYF.

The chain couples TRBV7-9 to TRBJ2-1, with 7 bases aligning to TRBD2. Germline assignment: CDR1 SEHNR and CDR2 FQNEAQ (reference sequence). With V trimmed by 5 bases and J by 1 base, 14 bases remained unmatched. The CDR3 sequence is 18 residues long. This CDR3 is CASSPPFGLAVSYNEQFF. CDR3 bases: TGTGCCAGCAGCCCTCCTTTTGGGCTAGCGGTTTCCTACAATGAGCAGTTCTTC.

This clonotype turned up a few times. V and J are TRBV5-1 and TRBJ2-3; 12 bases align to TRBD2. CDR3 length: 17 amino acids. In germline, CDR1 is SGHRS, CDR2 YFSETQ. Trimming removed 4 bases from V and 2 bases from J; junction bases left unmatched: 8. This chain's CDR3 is CASSPGLAGPNTDTQYF. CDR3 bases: TGCGCCAGCAGCCCAGGACTAGCGGGGCCCAACACAGATACGCAGTATTTT.

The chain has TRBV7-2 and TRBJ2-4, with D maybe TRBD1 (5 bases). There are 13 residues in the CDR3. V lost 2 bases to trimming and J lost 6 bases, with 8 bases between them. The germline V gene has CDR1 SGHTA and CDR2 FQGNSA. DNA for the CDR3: TGTGCCAGCAGCTTACAGGGTGGAAACATTCAGTACTTC. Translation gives CASSLQGGNIQYF.

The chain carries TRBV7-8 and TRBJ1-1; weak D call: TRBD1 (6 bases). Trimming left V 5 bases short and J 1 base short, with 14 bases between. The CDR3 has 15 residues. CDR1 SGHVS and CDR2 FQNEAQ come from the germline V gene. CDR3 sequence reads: CASSPGGAGNTEAFF. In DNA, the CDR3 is TGTGCCAGCAGCCCCGGGGGGGCAGGGAACACTGAAGCTTTCTTT.

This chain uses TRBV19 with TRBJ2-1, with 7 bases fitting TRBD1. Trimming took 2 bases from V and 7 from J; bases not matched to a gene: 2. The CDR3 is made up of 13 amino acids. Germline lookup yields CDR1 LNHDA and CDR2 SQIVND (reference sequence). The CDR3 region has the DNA TGTGCCAGTAGTATACAACAGGGGAATGAGCAGTTCTTC. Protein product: CASSIQQGNEQFF.

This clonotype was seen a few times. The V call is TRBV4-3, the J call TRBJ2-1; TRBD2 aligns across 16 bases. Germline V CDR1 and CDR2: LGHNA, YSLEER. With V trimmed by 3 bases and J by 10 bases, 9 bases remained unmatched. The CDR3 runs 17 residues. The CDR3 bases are TGCGCCAGCAGCCACGGATCCGGGACTAGCGGGAGGGCGGAGCAGTTCTTC. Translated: CASSHGSGTSGRAEQFF.